This is a list of T cell receptor beta chains from one sample in a study of Ad26.COV2.S vaccination and SARS-CoV-2 variants. TCRdb's table, derived via immunoSEQ multiplex PCR, lists solely in-frame clones and lacks some. The sample records approximately 350,000 clones, about four fifths being singletons. The specimen comprised peripheral blood, sampled in a trial of Ad26.COV2.S vaccine versus placebo. These receptors were taken from a person aged 18 to 65 who received the Ad26.COV2.S COVID-19 vaccine or a placebo. CDR3s include the opening cysteine and the closing phenylalanine or tryptophan. D genes are given only for firm matches. Clone size is stated in some rows and not others, as once, few, many or a class when expanded.

d_call	v_call	clone_size	cdr3_length	j_call	cdr3_nt	cdr3_aa
TRBD2	TRBV5-1	NA	14	TRBJ2-5	TGCGCCAGCAGCCCCGGGACTACACAAGAGACCCAGTACTTC	CASSPGTTQETQYF
NA	TRBV7-3	NA	14	TRBJ2-2	TGTGCCAGCAGCTTAAGTCCGGGGACCGGGGAGCTGTTTTTT	CASSLSPGTGELFF
TRBD1	TRBV3-1/TRBV3-2	NA	15	TRBJ2-1	TGTGCCAGCAGTCGACAGGGGATAAGGAACAATGAGCAGTTCTTC	CASSRQGIRNNEQFF
TRBD2	TRBV28	NA	15	TRBJ2-1	TGTGCCAGCAGGGGGGGGACGGTGACCTACAATGAGCAGTTCTTC	CASRGGTVTYNEQFF
TRBD1	TRBV7-6	NA	14	TRBJ1-1	TGTGCCAGCAGCTTGCGGGACAGGGGGACTGAAGCTTTCTTT	CASSLRDRGTEAFF
NA	TRBV9	NA	16	TRBJ1-2	TGTGCCAGCAGCGGGGACCTTAGAAGGGACGGGAATGGCTACACCTTC	CASSGDLRRDGNGYTF
TRBD2	TRBV19	NA	15	TRBJ2-1	TGTGCCAGTAGACTCGGGCGGGGGGTCTACAATGAGCAGTTCTTC	CASRLGRGVYNEQFF
TRBD1	TRBV10-3	few	17	TRBJ1-3	TGTGCCATCAGTGACTCCGGGACAGGCATCTCTGGAAACACCATATATTTT	CAISDSGTGISGNTIYF
NA	TRBV2	NA	14	TRBJ2-1	TGTGCCAGCACCCGAGGGCTTCTCCTCGATGAGCAGTTCTTC	CASTRGLLLDEQFF
NA	TRBV28	NA	17	TRBJ2-7	TGTGCCAGCAGTTTTAGGATTGGGACTCCAGGACCCTACGAGCAGTACTTC	CASSFRIGTPGPYEQYF
NA	TRBV7-9	once	16	TRBJ1-3	TGTGCCAGCAGCCGGCAGGGGACTTTCTCTGGAAACACCATATATTTT	CASSRQGTFSGNTIYF
TRBD1	TRBV15	NA	14	TRBJ2-7	TGTGCCACCAGCACAGGGGGAGACTCCTACGAGCAGTACTTC	CATSTGGDSYEQYF
TRBD1	TRBV11-2	NA	15	TRBJ2-7	TGTGCCAGCAGCTTAGGTACAGGGGTGGCCTACGAGCAGTACTTC	CASSLGTGVAYEQYF
NA	TRBV4-1	NA	16	TRBJ2-3	TGCGCCAGCAGCCAAGACCCCACCCCAGGGGCAGATACGCAGTATTTT	CASSQDPTPGADTQYF
NA	TRBV27	NA	12	TRBJ2-2	TGTGCCAGCGGCCCTTCGGGCGGGGAGCTGTTTTTT	CASGPSGGELFF
NA	TRBV7-3	once	13	TRBJ2-7	TGTGCCAGCAGCTTCGCCGCATCCTACGAGCAGTACTTC	CASSFAASYEQYF
TRBD2	TRBV10-1	NA	15	TRBJ2-1	TGCGCCAGCAGCGTTAGCGGGAGGGCATTCAATGAGCAGTTCTTC	CASSVSGRAFNEQFF
NA	TRBV5-6	NA	11	TRBJ1-1	TGTGCCAGCAGCTTAATGGGAGAAGCTTTCTTT	CASSLMGEAFF
TRBD2	TRBV11-2	NA	15	TRBJ2-3	TGTGCCAGCAGCACCACTAGCGGGTTCACAGATACGCAGTATTTT	CASSTTSGFTDTQYF